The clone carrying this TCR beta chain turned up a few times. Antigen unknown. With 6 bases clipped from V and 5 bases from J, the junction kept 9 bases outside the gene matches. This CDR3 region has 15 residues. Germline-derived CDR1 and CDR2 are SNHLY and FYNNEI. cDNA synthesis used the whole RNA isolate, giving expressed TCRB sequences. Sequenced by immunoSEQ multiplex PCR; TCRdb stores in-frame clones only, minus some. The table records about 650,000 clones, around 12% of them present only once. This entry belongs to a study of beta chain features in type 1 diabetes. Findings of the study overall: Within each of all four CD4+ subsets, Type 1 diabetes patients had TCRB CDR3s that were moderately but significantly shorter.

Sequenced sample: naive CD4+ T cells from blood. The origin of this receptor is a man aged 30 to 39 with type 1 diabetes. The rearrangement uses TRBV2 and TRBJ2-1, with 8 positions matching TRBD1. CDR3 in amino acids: CASSADRGGHNEQFF. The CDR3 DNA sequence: TGTGCCAGCAGCGCAGACAGGGGTGGCCACAATGAGCAGTTCTTC.